Listed below are T cell receptor beta chains from one sample, sequenced in a study of memory CD4+ T cells and cytomegalovirus serostatus. Measured with immunoSEQ multiplex PCR; TCRdb has only the in-frame clones, and not every one. The top ten hold approximately 0.81% of the sample, which has around 40,000 clones, roughly three quarters seen once. Sequenced input: memory CD4+ T cells from blood. The receptors were gathered from an adult in good health and CMV-seronegative. CDR3s leave out the opening cysteine and the closing phenylalanine or tryptophan.

>TRBV7-2|TRBJ1-4
ASSLVGGGPTNEKLF
>TRBV11-2|TRBJ2-3
ASATFTDTQY
>TRBV19|TRBJ2-2
ASTDQNTGELF
>TRBV7-6|TRBJ2-3
ASSTGGGDTQY
>TRBV6-5|TRBJ2-7
ASSSGPYEQY
>TRBV6-5|TRBJ1-2
ASSAGGPLNYGYT
>TRBV18|TRBJ1-4
ASSPGPGTGMKLF
>TRBV4-1|TRBJ2-3
ASSRAASPDTQY
>TRBV7-2|TRBJ2-1
ASSLSLAGAPWNEQF
>TRBV5-6|TRBJ1-2
ASSSPRSGLGGYT
>TRBV7-8|TRBJ2-2
ASTPREPGELF
>TRBV5-1|TRBJ2-3
ASSLGPLGLTDTQY
>TRBV11-1|TRBJ1-1
ASSFLGVNTEAF
>TRBV7-3|TRBJ2-7
ASSPTSGVHEQY
>TRBV29-1|TRBJ1-2
SGGAGTGLDGYT
>TRBV7-2|TRBJ2-3
ASSTGLARDTQY
>TRBV2|TRBJ2-6
ASTRTGPFSGANVLT
>TRBV14|TRBJ2-3
ASSQDTTSGAGGDTQY
>TRBV12-1|TRBJ2-5
ASSKTGTIKQETQY
>TRBV10-3|TRBJ1-4
AIRPTGANEKLF
>TRBV7-6|TRBJ1-1
ASSLEGDRRAEAF
>TRBV6-5|TRBJ2-7
ASSPPGRRESEQY
>TRBV29-1|TRBJ2-3
SVASGGSTDTQY